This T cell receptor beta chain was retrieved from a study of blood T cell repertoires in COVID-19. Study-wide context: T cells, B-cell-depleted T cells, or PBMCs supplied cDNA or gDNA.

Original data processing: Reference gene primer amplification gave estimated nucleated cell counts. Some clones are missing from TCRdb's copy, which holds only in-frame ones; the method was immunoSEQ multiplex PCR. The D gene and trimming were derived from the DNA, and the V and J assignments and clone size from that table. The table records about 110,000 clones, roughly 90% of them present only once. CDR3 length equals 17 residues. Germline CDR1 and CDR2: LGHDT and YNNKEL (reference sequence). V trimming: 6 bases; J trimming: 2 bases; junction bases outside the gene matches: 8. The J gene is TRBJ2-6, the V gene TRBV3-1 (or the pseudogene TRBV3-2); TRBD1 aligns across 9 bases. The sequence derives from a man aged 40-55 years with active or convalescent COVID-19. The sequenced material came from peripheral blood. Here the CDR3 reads CASSEQGARTGANVLTF. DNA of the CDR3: TGTGCCAGCAGTGAACAGGGGGCGCGAACTGGGGCCAACGTCCTGACTTTC.